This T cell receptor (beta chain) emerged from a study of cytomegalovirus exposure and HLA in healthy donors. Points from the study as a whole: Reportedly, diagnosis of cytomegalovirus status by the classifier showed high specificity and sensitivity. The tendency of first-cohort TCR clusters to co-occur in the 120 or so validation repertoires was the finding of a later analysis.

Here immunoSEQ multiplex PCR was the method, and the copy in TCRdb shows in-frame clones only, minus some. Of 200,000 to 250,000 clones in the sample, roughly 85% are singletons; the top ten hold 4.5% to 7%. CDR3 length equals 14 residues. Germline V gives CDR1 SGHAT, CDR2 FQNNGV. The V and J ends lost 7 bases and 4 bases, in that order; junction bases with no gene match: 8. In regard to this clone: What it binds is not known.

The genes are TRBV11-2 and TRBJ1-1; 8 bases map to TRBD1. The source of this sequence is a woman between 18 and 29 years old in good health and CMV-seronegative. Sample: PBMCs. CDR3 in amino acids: CASTPGGAGTEAFF. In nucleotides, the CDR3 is TGTGCCAGCACCCCAGGGGGCGCGGGCACTGAAGCTTTCTTT.